This entry lists 9 T cell receptor beta chains sequenced from one sample in a study of blood T cell repertoires in COVID-19. Generated by immunoSEQ multiplex PCR, the TCRdb table keeps only in-frame clones and is missing some. Of about 50,000 clones listed, approximately 90% are singletons. Sequences were obtained from peripheral blood. The receptors were gathered from a woman aged 80 or over with acute or convalescent COVID-19.

This clone has a handful of counts. The chain recombines TRBV12-5 with TRBJ2-2, with 10 bases that match TRBD2. V dropped 4 bases and J dropped 6; count of bases not matched to a gene: 11. CDR3 length equals 17 residues. The germline V gene has CDR1 LGHNT and CDR2 FRNRAP. CDR3 protein: CASGSHDSGRIPGELFF. The CDR3 DNA is TGTGCTAGTGGTTCCCACGATAGCGGGAGGATTCCCGGGGAGCTGTTTTTT. The whole variable domain, filled in from reference TRBV12-5 and TRBJ2-2, reads DARVTQTPRHKVTEMGQEVTMRCQPILGHNTVFWYRQTMMQGLELLAYFRNRAPLDDSGMPKDRFSAEMPDATLATLKIQPSEPRDSAVYFCASGSHDSGRIPGELFFGEGSRLTVL.

The chain has TRBV7-2 and TRBJ1-1; D is possibly TRBD1 (5 bases). The germline V and J ends were trimmed by 3 bases and 2 bases, with 10 bases remaining between them. The CDR3 has 14 residues. Per germline, CDR1 SGHTA and CDR2 FQGNSA. The chain's CDR3 is CASSLGGLNTEAFF. CDR3 coding DNA: TGTGCCAGCAGCTTGGGGGGGTTAAACACTGAAGCTTTCTTT.

The chain is built from TRBV28 and TRBJ1-2, with unresolved D. Germline CDR1 is MDHEN and CDR2 is SYDVKM. With 5 bases removed from V and 4 bases from J, the gap between germline ends came to 11 bases. This CDR3 comprises 13 residues. The CDR3 coding sequence is TGTGCCAGCAGTACACCGGGAAGCTATGGCTACACCTTC. Translating gives CASSTPGSYGYTF.

The chain has TRBV19 and TRBJ1-5; TRBD1 aligns across 9 bases. After removal of 4 bases from V and 5 bases from J, the junction contained 6 bases not matched to a gene. The CDR3 has 15 amino acids. Germline CDR1 and CDR2: LNHDA and SQIVND (reference sequence). This chain's CDR3 is CASSTWDRVDQPQHF. The CDR3 bases are TGTGCCAGTAGTACCTGGGACAGGGTGGATCAGCCCCAGCATTTT.

This chain joins TRBV2 and TRBJ2-6; D remains ambiguous. The germline V gene has CDR1 SNHLY and CDR2 FYNNEI. Between the trimmed V and J ends, which lost 6 bases and 0 bases, there was a span of 6 bases. CDR3 size: 14 residues. CDR3 coding DNA: TGTGCCAGCAGGAAGAGCTCTGGGGCCAACGTCCTGACTTTC. Amino acids: CASRKSSGANVLTF.

There are a few counts of this clone. The chain employs TRBV4-1 and TRBJ1-2; perhaps TRBD1 as D (5 bases). The CDR3 is 15 residues long. The V gene lost 0 bases and the J gene lost 4 bases, with 12 bases spanning the gap. Per the germline V gene, CDR1 is MGHRA and CDR2 is YSYEKL. CDR3 bases: TGCGCCAGCAGCCAAGAAGCAGGGAACGGCTATGGCTACACCTTC. Translated, it gives CASSQEAGNGYGYTF.

J is TRBJ2-1 and V is TRBV5-1; 15 nucleotides line up with TRBD2. Looked up from germline, CDR1 is SGHRS and CDR2 is YFSETQ. The CDR3 runs 17 residues. The junction had 9 bases not matched to a gene; V was cut back by 5 bases and J by 6 bases. The DNA for the CDR3 is TGCGCCAGCAGACCGCCGGGACTAGCGGGAGGTGTCAATGAGCAGTTCTTC. Residues: CASRPPGLAGGVNEQFF.

V usage is TRBV18 and J usage is TRBJ2-1, with 14 bases matching TRBD2. Germline trimming cut 3 bases from V and 7 bases from J; bases unmatched to any gene: 8. The length of the CDR3 is 17 residues. Germline V CDR1 and CDR2: KGHSH, LQKENI. CDR3 residues: CASSPYTGLAGVNEQFF. The DNA for the CDR3 is TGTGCCAGCTCACCCTACACGGGACTAGCGGGAGTGAATGAGCAGTTCTTC.

This chain joins TRBV5-1 and TRBJ1-4; possibly TRBD1 for D (5 bases). CDR1 is SGHRS, CDR2 YFSETQ, per germline. Trimming shortened V by 0 bases and J by 8 bases, and 17 bases separated the two germline ends. This CDR3 contains 16 residues. The CDR3 nucleotides read TGCGCCAGCAGCTTGGCCTTCAGGGAAGAAGGAGAAAAACTGTTTTTT. Amino acids: CASSLAFREEGEKLFF.